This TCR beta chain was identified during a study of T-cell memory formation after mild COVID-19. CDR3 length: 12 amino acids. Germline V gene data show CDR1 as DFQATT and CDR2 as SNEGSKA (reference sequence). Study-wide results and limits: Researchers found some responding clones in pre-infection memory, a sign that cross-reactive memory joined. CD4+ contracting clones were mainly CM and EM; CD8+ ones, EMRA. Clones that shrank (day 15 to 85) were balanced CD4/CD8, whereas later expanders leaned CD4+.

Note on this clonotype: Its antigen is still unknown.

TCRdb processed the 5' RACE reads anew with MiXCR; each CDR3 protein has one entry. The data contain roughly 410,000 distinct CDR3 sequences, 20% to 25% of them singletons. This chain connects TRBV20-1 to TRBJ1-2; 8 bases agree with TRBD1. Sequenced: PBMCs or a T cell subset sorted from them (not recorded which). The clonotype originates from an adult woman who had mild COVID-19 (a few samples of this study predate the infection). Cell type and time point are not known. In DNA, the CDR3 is TGCGGGGGGACAGGAGATAACTATGGCTACACCTTC. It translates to CGGTGDNYGYTF.